The present T cell receptor beta chain was sequenced within a study of T-cell memory formation after mild COVID-19. Study-wide results and limits: For contracting clones, CD4+ ones sat mainly in CM and EM, CD8+ in EMRA.

With respect to this clonotype: Its antigen is unidentified.

MiXCR, run by TCRdb on the 5' RACE reads, gives a single entry per CDR3 protein. Here the sample spans 280,000 or so distinct CDR3 sequences, around 8% being singletons. CDR3 length equals 13 residues. V gave up 5 bases and J gave up 5 bases; unmatched junction bases: 2. Germline V CDR1 and CDR2: LNHDA, SQIVND (reference sequence). This chain links TRBV19 with TRBJ2-3; 9 nucleotides line up with TRBD1. The sequenced sample was PBMCs or a T cell subset sorted from them (not recorded which). The TCR sequence derives from a man in his late teens or twenties who had mild COVID-19 (a few samples of this study predate the infection). Cell type and time point are not known. The CDR3 region is CASSVTGGDTQYF. Here the CDR3 DNA reads TGTGCCAGTAGTGTGACAGGGGGAGATACGCAGTATTTT.